This entry concerns a single T cell receptor beta chain. The protocol was immunoSEQ multiplex PCR, while the TCRdb copy is restricted to in-frame clones and leaves out a portion. Of about 38,000 clones in the sample, about 90% were seen once. This record belongs to a study of blood T cell repertoires in COVID-19. From germline, CDR1 is ENHRY and CDR2 SYGVKD. The CDR3 extends over 13 amino acids. Trimming shortened V by 8 bases and J by 3 bases, and 11 bases separated the two germline ends. The sample was peripheral blood. The chain carries TRBV10-3 and TRBJ1-3; D uncertain. The origin of this receptor is a man aged 45-60 years with active or convalescent COVID-19. CDR3 region: CAIGGSGGNTIYF. The CDR3 DNA follows: TGTGCCATCGGAGGTTCCGGTGGAAACACCATATATTTT.